A selection of T cell receptor beta chains follows, all from one sample in a study of early T cells in non-severe SARS-CoV-2 infection. TCRdb re-analysed the 5' RACE reads in MiXCR, keeping a single row per CDR3 protein. This table has 50,000 to 65,000 distinct CDR3 sequences, over 20% appearing once. This specimen was whole blood, taken at baseline. Receptors originate from an adult who was a healthcare worker with PCR-confirmed SARS-CoV-2 infection or an uninfected control (not recorded which). Each CDR3 is given with its conserved first and last residue. The order of the fields is V gene, clone size, CDR3 length, J gene, D gene, CDR3 DNA, CDR3 protein. A D gene is named only where the DNA matches it firmly. Part of the rows lack a size; the others show once, few, many or a class for expanded clones.

V gene: TRBV9
clone size: few
CDR3 length: 12
J gene: TRBJ2-2
D gene: .
CDR3 DNA: TGTGCCAGCAGCGTTTTTGACGGGGAGCTGTTTTTT
CDR3 protein: CASSVFDGELFF

V gene: TRBV7-9
clone size: .
CDR3 length: 14
J gene: TRBJ2-3
D gene: .
CDR3 DNA: TGTGCCAGCAGCCTAGCCCCTGTCACAGATACGCAGTATTTT
CDR3 protein: CASSLAPVTDTQYF

V gene: TRBV10-3
clone size: once
CDR3 length: 14
J gene: TRBJ2-3
D gene: .
CDR3 DNA: TGTGCCATCAGGGGGTCAACCGGCCCAGATACGCAGTATTTT
CDR3 protein: CAIRGSTGPDTQYF

V gene: TRBV7-6
clone size: few
CDR3 length: 13
J gene: TRBJ2-1
D gene: .
CDR3 DNA: TGTGCCAGCAGCTTAGCTACCTACAATGAGCAGTTCTTC
CDR3 protein: CASSLATYNEQFF

V gene: TRBV21-1
clone size: .
CDR3 length: 15
J gene: TRBJ2-1
D gene: .
CDR3 DNA: TGTGCCAGCAGCAAAGTGGGGGGCTCCTACAATGAGCAGTTCTTC
CDR3 protein: CASSKVGGSYNEQFF

V gene: TRBV12-3/TRBV12-4
clone size: once
CDR3 length: 10
J gene: TRBJ1-3
D gene: .
CDR3 DNA: TGTGCCAGCAGTTTGGAGACCATATATTTT
CDR3 protein: CASSLETIYF

V gene: TRBV7-2
clone size: few
CDR3 length: 15
J gene: TRBJ1-6
D gene: TRBD1
CDR3 DNA: TGTGCCAGCAGCTTAACGGGACAGGGAAGTTCACCCCTCCACTTT
CDR3 protein: CASSLTGQGSSPLHF

V gene: TRBV12-3/TRBV12-4
clone size: .
CDR3 length: 13
J gene: TRBJ2-2
D gene: .
CDR3 DNA: TGTGCCAGCAGTCTCAGGAAGATCGGGGAGCTGTTTTTT
CDR3 protein: CASSLRKIGELFF

V gene: TRBV2
clone size: .
CDR3 length: 15
J gene: TRBJ2-2
D gene: .
CDR3 DNA: TGTGCCAGCAGTGAGCAGGGGCTGGGCACCGGGGAGCTGTTTTTT
CDR3 protein: CASSEQGLGTGELFF

V gene: TRBV10-2
clone size: few
CDR3 length: 14
J gene: TRBJ1-2
D gene: .
CDR3 DNA: TGCGCCAGCAGTGAGTGGGGGAAGACGGATGGCTACACCTTC
CDR3 protein: CASSEWGKTDGYTF

V gene: TRBV12-3/TRBV12-4
clone size: few
CDR3 length: 13
J gene: TRBJ1-1
D gene: .
CDR3 DNA: TGTGCCAGCAGTCAATACATGAACACTGAAGCTTTCTTT
CDR3 protein: CASSQYMNTEAFF

V gene: TRBV7-2
clone size: .
CDR3 length: 14
J gene: TRBJ2-5
D gene: TRBD2
CDR3 DNA: TGTGCCAGCAGCATACAAGCGGGGGGAGAGACCCAGTACTTC
CDR3 protein: CASSIQAGGETQYF

V gene: TRBV5-4
clone size: few
CDR3 length: 19
J gene: TRBJ2-7
D gene: TRBD2
CDR3 DNA: TGTGCCAGCAGCTCAAAGGGACTAGCGGGGGCGTCTAGCTCCTACGAGCAGTACTTC
CDR3 protein: CASSSKGLAGASSSYEQYF

V gene: TRBV6-6
clone size: few
CDR3 length: 17
J gene: TRBJ2-3
D gene: TRBD2
CDR3 DNA: TGTGCCAGCAGTTATTCCCCTGGCGGGGGGGCGAAAGATACGCAGTATTTT
CDR3 protein: CASSYSPGGGAKDTQYF

V gene: TRBV20-1
clone size: .
CDR3 length: 14
J gene: TRBJ2-5
D gene: TRBD2
CDR3 DNA: TGCAGTGCTAGTGAAAGCGGGGGACTCTCGGCCCAGTACTTC
CDR3 protein: CSASESGGLSAQYF

V gene: TRBV3-1
clone size: many
CDR3 length: 15
J gene: TRBJ2-1
D gene: TRBD2
CDR3 DNA: TGTGCCAGCACCCAAGCGGGGTGGGCCTACAATGAGCAGTTCTTC
CDR3 protein: CASTQAGWAYNEQFF

V gene: TRBV7-9
clone size: many
CDR3 length: 11
J gene: TRBJ2-3
D gene: .
CDR3 DNA: TGTGCCAGCAGCTTCCCCGATACGCAGTATTTT
CDR3 protein: CASSFPDTQYF

V gene: TRBV11-1
clone size: .
CDR3 length: 15
J gene: TRBJ2-3
D gene: TRBD2
CDR3 DNA: TGTGCCAGCAGCTGGGGACTAGCGGGCTCAGATACGCAGTATTTT
CDR3 protein: CASSWGLAGSDTQYF

V gene: TRBV20-1
clone size: few
CDR3 length: 13
J gene: TRBJ2-1
D gene: .
CDR3 DNA: TGCAGTGCTAGGGTCCCTTGGCGGAATGAGCAGTTCTTC
CDR3 protein: CSARVPWRNEQFF

V gene: TRBV20-1
clone size: .
CDR3 length: 14
J gene: TRBJ2-5
D gene: TRBD2
CDR3 DNA: TGCAGTGCTAGAAGACTAGCGGGGATCCAGACCCAGTACTTC
CDR3 protein: CSARRLAGIQTQYF

V gene: TRBV4-1
clone size: .
CDR3 length: 11
J gene: TRBJ1-2
D gene: .
CDR3 DNA: TGCGCCAGCATCGGGGCGAACGGCTACACCTTC
CDR3 protein: CASIGANGYTF

V gene: TRBV7-9
clone size: .
CDR3 length: 17
J gene: TRBJ1-4
D gene: .
CDR3 DNA: TGTGCCAGCAGCTCCATCCCGGGGGTAGGCACTAATGAAAAACTGTTTTTT
CDR3 protein: CASSSIPGVGTNEKLFF

V gene: TRBV9
clone size: .
CDR3 length: 16
J gene: TRBJ1-1
D gene: .
CDR3 DNA: TGTGCCAGCAGCCCCCTCCGGGGGGGAGCGGGCACTGAAGCTTTCTTT
CDR3 protein: CASSPLRGGAGTEAFF

V gene: TRBV4-1
clone size: many
CDR3 length: 14
J gene: TRBJ1-1
D gene: .
CDR3 DNA: TGCGCCAGCAGCCAAGATCTGGCAGTAAAGGAAGCTTTCTTT
CDR3 protein: CASSQDLAVKEAFF

V gene: TRBV3-1
clone size: .
CDR3 length: 13
J gene: TRBJ2-1
D gene: .
CDR3 DNA: TGTGCCAGCAGCCCGACAGCAGTCGATGAGCAGTTCTTC
CDR3 protein: CASSPTAVDEQFF

V gene: TRBV27
clone size: many
CDR3 length: 16
J gene: TRBJ1-6
D gene: .
CDR3 DNA: TGTGCCAGCAGTTTAAGAAGTATTACCTATAATTCACCCCTCCACTTT
CDR3 protein: CASSLRSITYNSPLHF

V gene: TRBV7-9
clone size: many
CDR3 length: 14
J gene: TRBJ1-2
D gene: TRBD1
CDR3 DNA: TGTGCCAGCAGCTTTGGGACAGGGGACTATGGCTACACCTTC
CDR3 protein: CASSFGTGDYGYTF

V gene: TRBV10-1
clone size: few
CDR3 length: 15
J gene: TRBJ2-7
D gene: .
CDR3 DNA: TGCGCCAGCAGTGCCCCCCGAGGCGGCTCCTACGAGCAGTACTTC
CDR3 protein: CASSAPRGGSYEQYF

V gene: TRBV20-1
clone size: .
CDR3 length: 13
J gene: TRBJ2-5
D gene: .
CDR3 DNA: TGCAGTGCCTCCGAGGGAGCAGCGGAGACCCAGTACTTC
CDR3 protein: CSASEGAAETQYF

V gene: TRBV7-3
clone size: few
CDR3 length: 13
J gene: TRBJ2-2
D gene: .
CDR3 DNA: TGTGCCAGCAGCTCACCTCTAGGCGGTGAGCTGTTTTTT
CDR3 protein: CASSSPLGGELFF